This T cell receptor (beta chain) is drawn from a study of beta chain features in type 1 diabetes. For the study at large: Age, gender and cell yields were alike across patients and healthy donors.

Study findings and constraints: Insertion counts at VDJ junctions were lower in type 1 diabetes patients, who also showed more deletions there.

This clone was found a few times. The antigen remains undetermined. All of the isolated RNA was reverse transcribed, so expressed TCRB transcripts were sequenced. Sequencing of naive, central memory and regulatory T cell samples gave an average of around 3.5 million reads. Using immunoSEQ multiplex PCR, the repertoire was profiled, and TCRdb retains in-frame clones only, with some absent. The sample shows 600,000 to 650,000 clones, around 15% of them seen only once. Sequences were obtained from naive CD4+ T cells from blood. This sequence was found in a man between 18 and 29 years old in good health.

DNA for the CDR3: TGTGCCAGCAGCCTTGGACAGGGGGCCTTTTACGAGCAGTACTTC. It encodes CASSLGQGAFYEQYF. J is TRBJ2-7 and V is TRBV7-9; the match to TRBD1 covers 11 bases. J was trimmed by 4 bases and V by 5 bases; bases with no gene match: 7. CDR3 length: 15 amino acids. The germline gives CDR1 SEHNR, CDR2 FQNEAQ (reference sequence).